Below are 16 T cell receptor beta chains sequenced from a single sample in a study of PD-L1 blockade in urothelial cancer. The repertoire was sequenced with immunoSEQ multiplex PCR; TCRdb's copy has only in-frame clones and lacks some. Of tens of thousands of clones in the sample, 90% were seen once. The sequencing used PBMCs, collected around atezolizumab (anti-PD-L1) treatment. These receptors all come from a man in his 60s with urothelial cancer.

The chain uses TRBV4-3 and TRBJ1-1, with D possibly matching TRBD1 (5 bases). CDR1 LGHNA and CDR2 YSLEER come from the germline V gene. V lost 1 base and J lost 6, with 21 bases in between. The CDR3 has 17 amino acids. CDR3 region: CASSQVLTEGGASEAFF. The CDR3 DNA reads as TGCGCCAGCAGCCAAGTTTTGACAGAGGGAGGAGCTTCTGAAGCTTTCTTT.

The chain couples TRBV5-1 to TRBJ1-2, with D uncertain. With 4 bases removed from V and 3 bases from J, the gap between germline ends came to 10 bases. The CDR3 is made up of 13 amino acids. The germline V gene encodes CDR1 SGHRS and CDR2 YFSETQ. CDR3 sequence: CASSSDGDYGYTF. The CDR3 nucleotides read TGCGCCAGCAGCAGTGACGGAGACTATGGCTACACCTTC.

The genes are TRBV7-6 and TRBJ2-2, with 7 bases identical to TRBD1. Per the germline V gene, CDR1 is SGHVS and CDR2 is FNYEAQ. With 0 bases clipped from V and 9 bases from J, the junction kept 10 bases outside the gene matches. There are 16 residues in the CDR3. The CDR3 here is CASSLANRQGSRELFF. The CDR3 nucleotides are TGTGCCAGCAGCTTAGCCAACCGACAGGGTTCCAGGGAGCTGTTTTTT.

Only one count was recorded for this clone. V usage is TRBV5-1 and J usage is TRBJ2-1; unclear D gene. The CDR3 length is 13 residues. From germline, CDR1 is SGHRS and CDR2 YFSETQ. Trimming left V 0 bases short and J 9 bases short, with 10 bases between. The CDR3 DNA reads as TGCGCCAGCAGCTTGGCCATGGCACCTGAGCAGTTCTTC. Translating gives CASSLAMAPEQFF.

This chain links TRBV18 with TRBJ2-7; the match to TRBD2 covers 12 bases. Germline CDR1 reads KGHSH; CDR2 reads LQKENI. The length of the CDR3 is 15 residues. V lost 2 bases, J lost 4 bases, and 3 bases stayed unmatched. Here the CDR3 reads CASSPGLAGTYEQYF. The CDR3 nucleotides read TGTGCCAGCTCACCAGGACTAGCGGGAACGTACGAGCAGTACTTC.

The chain recombines TRBV29-1 with TRBJ2-7, with a tentative D call TRBD1 (5 bases). The V end lost 6 bases, the J end lost 0 bases, and 18 bases lay between the germline ends. The CDR3 runs to 15 residues. Germline V lookup: CDR1 SQVTM, CDR2 ANQGSEA. CDR3 DNA sequence: TGCAGCGTGGCAAGAGACAGCGCGAGCTCCTACGAGCAGTACTTC. This gives the protein CSVARDSASSYEQYF.

The CDR3 DNA sequence: TGTGCCAGCAGTCCCCAGGGGGCGTTTGTCACTGAAGCTTTCTTT. It yields the protein CASSPQGAFVTEAFF. This chain uses TRBV6-5 with TRBJ1-1; 8 bases line up with TRBD1. V was pared by 5 bases and J by 4 bases, with 9 bases of the junction left unmatched. The length of the CDR3 is 15 residues. From germline, CDR1 is MNHEY and CDR2 SVGAGI.

V and J are TRBV2 and TRBJ2-1; no definite D call. This CDR3 has 12 residues. Between the trimmed V and J ends, which lost 9 bases and 6 bases, there was a span of 12 bases. CDR1 is SNHLY, CDR2 FYNNEI, per germline. CDR3 sequence (DNA): TGTGCCAGTTCTTCTGTCGGCAATGAGCAGTTCTTC. This translates into CASSSVGNEQFF.

CDR3 coding DNA: TGTGCCTGGAGTGGGGGAGTCGGGAGGGTGACAGATACGCAGTATTTT. Encoded protein: CAWSGGVGRVTDTQYF. The rearrangement joins TRBV30 to TRBJ2-3; TRBD2 aligns across 8 bases. Trimming took 1 base from V and 3 from J; bases not matched to a gene: 9. The CDR3 sequence is 16 residues long. Germline V gene data show CDR1 as GTSNPN and CDR2 as SVGIG (reference sequence).

With regard to this clone: Other DNA sequences in the sample encode the same CDR3. The gene calls are TRBV2 and TRBJ2-7; 13 bases are shared with TRBD2. Unmatched junction bases numbered 0, after V lost 4 bases and J lost 3 bases. Per the germline V gene, CDR1 is SNHLY and CDR2 is FYNNEI. This CDR3 is built from 14 residues. The CDR3 loop is CASSGTSGSYEQYF. In DNA form, the CDR3 reads TGTGCCAGCAGTGGGACTAGCGGGAGCTACGAGCAGTACTTC.

V is TRBV2 and J is TRBJ2-3; D is perhaps TRBD2 (6 bases). Between the trimmed V and J ends, which lost 8 bases and 0 bases, there was a span of 9 bases. The CDR3 consists of 13 residues. CDR1 is SNHLY, CDR2 FYNNEI, per germline. In nucleotides, the CDR3 is TGTGCCAGCCAAGGGAGGAGCACAGATACGCAGTATTTT. Protein: CASQGRSTDTQYF.

The rearrangement joins TRBV19 to TRBJ1-6; D possibly corresponds to TRBD1 (6 bases). CDR1 is LNHDA, CDR2 SQIVND, per germline (reference sequence). Between the trimmed V and J ends, which lost 8 bases and 0 bases, there was a span of 11 bases. The CDR3 has 15 residues. Written as DNA, the CDR3 is TGTGCCAGTGGGGACACACGCTCCTATAATTCACCCCTCCACTTT. It specifies CASGDTRSYNSPLHF.

V usage is TRBV4-3 and J usage is TRBJ2-5, with D perhaps matching TRBD2 (5 bases). Per the germline V gene, CDR1 is LGHNA and CDR2 is YSLEER. Trimming took off 0 bases at V and 6 bases at J, with 11 bases between the two ends. The CDR3 is 14 residues long. CDR3 protein: CASSQESSSQTQYF. The CDR3 region has the DNA TGCGCCAGCAGCCAAGAGTCGTCTAGCCAGACCCAGTACTTC.

The chain couples TRBV5-4 to TRBJ2-5, with TRBD2 matching 10 bases. V shed 5 bases, J shed 4 bases, and the junction held 5 bases outside the gene matches. Germline V gene data show CDR1 as SGHNT and CDR2 as YYREEE (reference sequence). This CDR3 region has 14 residues. The chain's CDR3 is CASSLAGVSETQYF. The CDR3 nucleotides are TGTGCCAGCAGTCTAGCGGGGGTTTCAGAGACCCAGTACTTC.

This chain joins TRBV5-1 and TRBJ2-7; 7 bases line up with TRBD1. The CDR3 is 14 residues long. The germline V gene encodes CDR1 SGHRS and CDR2 YFSETQ. The V gene end was trimmed by 1 base and the J gene end by 5 bases; junction bases not matched to a gene: 6. The CDR3 bases are TGCGCCAGCAGCTTGATGACAGGGCTGCACGAGCAGTACTTC. Its protein product is CASSLMTGLHEQYF.

The chain couples TRBV11-3 to TRBJ2-7; 8 bases agree with TRBD1. The CDR3 is made up of 14 amino acids. In germline, CDR1 is SGHNT, CDR2 YENEEA. J was trimmed by 5 bases and V by 4 bases; bases with no gene match: 7. In DNA, the CDR3 is TGTGCCAGCAGCTCCGGGACAGGACTTGACGAGCAGTACTTC. It is translated as CASSSGTGLDEQYF.